This T cell receptor beta chain is drawn from a study of beta chain features in type 1 diabetes. Study-wide context: Examination of sorted cells across all samples involved about 100,000,000 cells.

Worth noting for this clone: Its antigen remains unidentified.

Reverse transcribing all isolated RNA meant expressed TCRB transcripts were sequenced. Some clones are missing from TCRdb's copy, which holds only in-frame ones; the method was immunoSEQ multiplex PCR. The data hold hundreds of thousands of clones, with roughly 31% observed a single time. Study outcomes and limitations: People with Type 1 diabetes carried modestly yet significantly shorter TCRB CDR3s in all four CD4+ subsets.

Around 110 mL of blood, on average, came from one heparinised draw per donor. Staining for CD45RO/CCR7/CD25/CD127/CD95/CD27 allowed sorting of CD4+ naive, central memory, regulatory and stem cell-like memory cells. This CDR3 spans 15 amino acids. Between the trimmed V and J ends, which lost 7 bases and 2 bases, there was a span of 18 bases. Germline V gene data show CDR1 as MNHEY and CDR2 as SMNVEV (reference sequence). The clonotype was recovered from a young man in good health. The sample taken for sequencing was naive CD4+ T cells from blood. The rearrangement uses TRBV27 and TRBJ2-7; D is perhaps TRBD2 (5 bases). CDR3 residues: CASTSSYSDAYEQYF. The CDR3 coding sequence is TGTGCCAGCACCTCCTCGTATAGCGACGCCTACGAGCAGTACTTC.